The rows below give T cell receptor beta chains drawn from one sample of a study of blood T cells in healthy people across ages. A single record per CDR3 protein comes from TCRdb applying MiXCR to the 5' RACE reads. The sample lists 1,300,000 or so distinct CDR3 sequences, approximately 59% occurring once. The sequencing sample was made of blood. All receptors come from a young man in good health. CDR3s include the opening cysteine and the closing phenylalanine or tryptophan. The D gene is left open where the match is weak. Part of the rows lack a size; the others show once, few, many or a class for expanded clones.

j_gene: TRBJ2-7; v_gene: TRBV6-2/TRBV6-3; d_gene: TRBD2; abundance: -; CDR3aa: CASSQGLVGGEQYF; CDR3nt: TGTGCCAGCAGCCAAGGACTAGTCGGAGGCGAGCAGTACTTC
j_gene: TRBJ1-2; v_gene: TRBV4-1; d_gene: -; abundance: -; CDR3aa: CASSQVEGGTYGYTF; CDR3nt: TGCGCCAGCAGCCAAGTAGAAGGGGGAACCTATGGCTACACCTTC
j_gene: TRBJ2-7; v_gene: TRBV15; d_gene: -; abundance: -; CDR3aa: CATSRDNYEQYF; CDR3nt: TGTGCCACCAGCAGAGACAACTACGAGCAGTACTTC
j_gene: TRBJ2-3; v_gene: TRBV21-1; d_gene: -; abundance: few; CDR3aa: CASYFGGILDTQYF; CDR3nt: TGTGCCAGCTACTTCGGCGGGATTCTCGATACGCAGTATTTT
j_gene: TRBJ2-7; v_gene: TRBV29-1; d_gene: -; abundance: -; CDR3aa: CSVTGLDEQYF; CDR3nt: TGCAGCGTTACAGGGCTGGACGAGCAGTACTTC
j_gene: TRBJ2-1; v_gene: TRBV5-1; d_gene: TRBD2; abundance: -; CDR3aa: CASSLEIGGGAYGSYNEQFF; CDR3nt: TGCGCCAGCAGCTTGGAGATTGGCGGGGGGGCGTATGGGTCCTACAATGAGCAGTTCTTC
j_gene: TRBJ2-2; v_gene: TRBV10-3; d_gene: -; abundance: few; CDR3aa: CAISSGDTGELFF; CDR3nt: TGTGCCATCAGTTCCGGGGACACCGGGGAGCTGTTTTTT
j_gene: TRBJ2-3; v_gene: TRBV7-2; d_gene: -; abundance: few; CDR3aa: CASSPGLGGTDTQYF; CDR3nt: TGTGCCAGCAGTCCTGGACTAGGGGGAACAGATACGCAGTATTTT
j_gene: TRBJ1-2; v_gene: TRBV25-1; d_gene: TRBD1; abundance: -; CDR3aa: CASSEWAGGVSYGYTF; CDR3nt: TGTGCCAGCAGTGAATGGGCAGGGGGCGTTTCCTATGGCTACACCTTC
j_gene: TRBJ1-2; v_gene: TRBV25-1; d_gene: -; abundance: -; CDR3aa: CASSDPPYGYTF; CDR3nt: TGTGCCAGCAGTGATCCCCCGTATGGCTACACCTTC
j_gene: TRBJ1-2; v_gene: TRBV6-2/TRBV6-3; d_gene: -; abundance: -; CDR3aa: CASSYADLSRNYGYTF; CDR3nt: TGTGCCAGCAGTTACGCGGATCTATCAAGAAACTATGGCTACACCTTC
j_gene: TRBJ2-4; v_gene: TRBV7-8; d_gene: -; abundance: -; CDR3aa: CASSINEQYF; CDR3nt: TGTGCCAGCAGCATTAATGAGCAGTACTTC
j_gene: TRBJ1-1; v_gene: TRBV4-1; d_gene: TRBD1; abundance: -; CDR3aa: CASSQVAGGLSEAFF; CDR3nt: TGCGCCAGCAGCCAAGTCGCAGGGGGGCTCTCTGAAGCTTTCTTT
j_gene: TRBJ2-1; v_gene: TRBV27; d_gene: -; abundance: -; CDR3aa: CASSSETLDGGKCEQFF; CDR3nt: TGTGCCAGCAGTTCCGAGACGTTAGATGGGGGGAAGTGTGAGCAGTTCTTC
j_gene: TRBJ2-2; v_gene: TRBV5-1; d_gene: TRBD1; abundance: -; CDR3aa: CASSLRGTGNTGELFF; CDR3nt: TGCGCCAGCAGCCTGAGGGGGACAGGGAACACCGGGGAGCTGTTTTTT
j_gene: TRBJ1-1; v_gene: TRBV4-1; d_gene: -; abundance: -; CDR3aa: CASSQDGGQGGDTEAFF; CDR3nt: TGCGCCAGCAGCCAAGACGGAGGGCAAGGGGGAGACACTGAAGCTTTCTTT
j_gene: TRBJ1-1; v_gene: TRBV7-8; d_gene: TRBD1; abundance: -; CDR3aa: CASSQDRVETNTEAFF; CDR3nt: TGTGCCAGCAGCCAAGACAGGGTGGAGACGAACACTGAAGCTTTCTTT
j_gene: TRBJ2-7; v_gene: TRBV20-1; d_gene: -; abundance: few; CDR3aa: CSARDSSKGSYNEQYF; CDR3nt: TGCAGTGCTAGAGATTCTAGCAAAGGGTCCTACAATGAGCAGTACTTC
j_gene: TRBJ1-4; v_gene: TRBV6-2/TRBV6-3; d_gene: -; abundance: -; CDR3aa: CASSYSRRRGTNEKLFF; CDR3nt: TGTGCCAGCAGTTACTCGAGGCGACGGGGTACTAATGAAAAACTGTTTTTT
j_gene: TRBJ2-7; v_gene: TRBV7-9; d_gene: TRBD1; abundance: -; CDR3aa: CASSLIQDRVGYEQYF; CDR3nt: TGTGCCAGCAGTTTAATTCAGGACAGGGTGGGGTACGAGCAGTACTTC
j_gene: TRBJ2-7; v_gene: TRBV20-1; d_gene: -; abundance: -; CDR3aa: CSAYTDKSLYEQYF; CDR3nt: TGCAGTGCTTATACAGACAAGAGCCTTTACGAGCAGTACTTC
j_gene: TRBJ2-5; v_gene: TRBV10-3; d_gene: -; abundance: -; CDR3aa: CAISESSVQETQYF; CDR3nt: TGTGCCATCAGTGAGTCGAGCGTCCAAGAGACCCAGTACTTC
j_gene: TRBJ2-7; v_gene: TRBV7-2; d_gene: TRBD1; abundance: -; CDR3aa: CASSSRTGQNEQYF; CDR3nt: TGTGCCAGCAGCTCACGGACAGGGCAAAACGAGCAGTACTTC
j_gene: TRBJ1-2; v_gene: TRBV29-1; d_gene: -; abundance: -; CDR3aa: CSVGTANQGGYTF; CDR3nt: TGCAGCGTTGGGACGGCGAATCAGGGTGGCTACACCTTC
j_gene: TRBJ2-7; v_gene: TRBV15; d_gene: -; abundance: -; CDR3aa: CATSARDGGYEQYF; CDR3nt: TGTGCCACCAGCGCTCGGGACGGGGGCTACGAGCAGTACTTC
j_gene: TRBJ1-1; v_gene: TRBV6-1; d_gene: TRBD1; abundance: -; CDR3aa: CASKLRGVFTEAFF; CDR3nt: TGTGCCAGCAAACTCAGGGGGGTTTTCACTGAAGCTTTCTTT
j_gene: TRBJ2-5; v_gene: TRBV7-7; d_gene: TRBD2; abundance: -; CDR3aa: CASSTASGSRGETQYF; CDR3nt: TGTGCCAGCAGCACCGCTAGCGGGAGTAGAGGGGAGACCCAGTACTTC
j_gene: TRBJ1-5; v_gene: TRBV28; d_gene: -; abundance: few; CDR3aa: CASRADGAQPQHF; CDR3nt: TGTGCCAGCAGAGCTGACGGGGCTCAGCCCCAGCATTTT
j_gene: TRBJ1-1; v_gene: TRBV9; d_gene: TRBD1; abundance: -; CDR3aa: CASSVGGQGNTEAFF; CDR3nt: TGTGCCAGTAGCGTAGGAGGACAGGGGAACACTGAAGCTTTCTTT
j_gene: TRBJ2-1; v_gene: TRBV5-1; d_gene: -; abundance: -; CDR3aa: CASSLAPSPSSLNNEQFF; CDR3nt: TGCGCCAGCAGCTTGGCCCCTAGTCCAAGCAGTCTCAACAATGAGCAGTTCTTC
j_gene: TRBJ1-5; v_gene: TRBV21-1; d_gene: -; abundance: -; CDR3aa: CASSFQGVQPQHF; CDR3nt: TGTGCCAGCAGCTTCCAAGGTGTTCAGCCCCAGCATTTT
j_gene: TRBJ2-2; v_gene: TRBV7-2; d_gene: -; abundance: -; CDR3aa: CASSPTIGELFF; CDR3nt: TGTGCCAGCAGCCCGACAATCGGGGAGCTGTTTTTT
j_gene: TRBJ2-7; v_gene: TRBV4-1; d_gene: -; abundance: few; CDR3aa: CASSQAPGPTYEQYF; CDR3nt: TGCGCCAGCAGCCAAGCCCCGGGTCCGACCTACGAGCAGTACTTC
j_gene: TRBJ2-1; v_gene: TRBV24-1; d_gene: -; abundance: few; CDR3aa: CATSDWAHEQFF; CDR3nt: TGTGCCACCAGTGATTGGGCCCATGAGCAGTTCTTC
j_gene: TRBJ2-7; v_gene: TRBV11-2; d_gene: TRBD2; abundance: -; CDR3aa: CASSTLAGDRDEQYF; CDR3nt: TGTGCCAGCAGCACACTGGCGGGAGATCGCGATGAGCAGTACTTC
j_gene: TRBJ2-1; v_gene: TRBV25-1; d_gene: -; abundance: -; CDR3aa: CASLKWAASYYNEQFF; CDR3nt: TGTGCCAGCCTTAAGTGGGCGGCTAGCTACTACAATGAGCAGTTCTTC
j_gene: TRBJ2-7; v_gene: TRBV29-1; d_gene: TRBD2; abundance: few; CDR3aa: CSVEGTSGLEQYF; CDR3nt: TGCAGCGTTGAAGGGACTAGCGGGCTCGAGCAGTACTTC
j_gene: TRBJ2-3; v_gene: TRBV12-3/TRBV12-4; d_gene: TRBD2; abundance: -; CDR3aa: CASSQGSGGRPDTQYF; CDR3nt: TGTGCCAGCAGCCAGGGTAGCGGGGGGCGACCAGATACGCAGTATTTT
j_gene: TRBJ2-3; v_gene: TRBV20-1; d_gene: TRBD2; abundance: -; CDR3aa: CSASSAGGPSDTQYF; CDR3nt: TGCAGTGCTAGTTCGGCGGGAGGGCCATCAGATACGCAGTATTTT
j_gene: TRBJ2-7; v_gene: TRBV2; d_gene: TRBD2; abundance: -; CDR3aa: CASTEAGVAYEQYF; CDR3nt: TGTGCCAGCACTGAAGCGGGAGTCGCCTACGAGCAGTACTTC
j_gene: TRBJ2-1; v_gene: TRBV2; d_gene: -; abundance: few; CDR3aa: CATRLVIDEQFF; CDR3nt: TGTGCCACCCGACTAGTCATCGATGAGCAGTTCTTC
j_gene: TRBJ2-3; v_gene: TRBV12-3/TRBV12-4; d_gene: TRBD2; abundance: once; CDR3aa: CASTSGRARPVTQYF; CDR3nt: TGTGCCAGCACTAGCGGGAGGGCGCGGCCAGTTACGCAGTATTTT
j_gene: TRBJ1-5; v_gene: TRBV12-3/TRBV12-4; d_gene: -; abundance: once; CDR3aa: CASSPRRVDNQPQHF; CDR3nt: TGTGCCAGCAGCCCCCGCAGGGTCGACAATCAGCCCCAGCATTTT
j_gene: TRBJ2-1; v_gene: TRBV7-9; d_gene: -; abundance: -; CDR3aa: CATKSLLRGNEQFF; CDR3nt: TGTGCCACCAAATCCTTGCTCAGGGGCAATGAGCAGTTCTTC
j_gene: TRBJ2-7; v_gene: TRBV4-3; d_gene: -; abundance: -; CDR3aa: CASSLQIDAGEQYF; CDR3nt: TGCGCCAGCAGCCTCCAAATCGACGCAGGCGAGCAGTACTTC
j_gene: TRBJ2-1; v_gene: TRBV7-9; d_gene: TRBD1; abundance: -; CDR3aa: CASSFGGTGAEQFF; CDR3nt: TGTGCCAGCAGCTTCGGCGGGACAGGGGCCGAGCAGTTCTTC
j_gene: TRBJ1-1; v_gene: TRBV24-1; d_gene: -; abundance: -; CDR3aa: CATSDAQMAFF; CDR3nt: TGTGCCACCAGTGATGCCCAAATGGCTTTCTTT
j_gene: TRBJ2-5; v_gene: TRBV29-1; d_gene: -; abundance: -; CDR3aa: CSVWGGTAKETQYF; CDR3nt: TGCAGCGTCTGGGGGGGGACAGCTAAAGAGACCCAGTACTTC
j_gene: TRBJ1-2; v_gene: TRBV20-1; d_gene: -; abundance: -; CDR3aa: CSAREGSSGYTF; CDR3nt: TGCAGTGCTAGAGAAGGCTCCTCGGGCTACACCTTC
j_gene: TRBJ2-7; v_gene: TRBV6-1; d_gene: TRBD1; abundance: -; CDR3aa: CASTKYRGHEQYF; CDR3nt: TGTGCCAGCACCAAGTACAGGGGCCACGAGCAGTACTTC
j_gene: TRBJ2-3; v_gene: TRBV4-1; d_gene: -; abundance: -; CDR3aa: CASSRRESADTQYF; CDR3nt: TGCGCCAGCAGCCGCAGGGAGTCTGCGGATACGCAGTATTTT
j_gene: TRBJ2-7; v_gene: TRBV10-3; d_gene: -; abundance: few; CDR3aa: CAISDVGSYEQYF; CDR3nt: TGTGCCATCAGTGACGTGGGTTCCTACGAGCAGTACTTC
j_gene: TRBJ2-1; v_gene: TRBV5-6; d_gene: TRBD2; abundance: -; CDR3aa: CASSSLAGPYNEQFF; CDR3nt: TGTGCCAGCAGCTCCCTAGCGGGGCCCTACAATGAGCAGTTCTTC